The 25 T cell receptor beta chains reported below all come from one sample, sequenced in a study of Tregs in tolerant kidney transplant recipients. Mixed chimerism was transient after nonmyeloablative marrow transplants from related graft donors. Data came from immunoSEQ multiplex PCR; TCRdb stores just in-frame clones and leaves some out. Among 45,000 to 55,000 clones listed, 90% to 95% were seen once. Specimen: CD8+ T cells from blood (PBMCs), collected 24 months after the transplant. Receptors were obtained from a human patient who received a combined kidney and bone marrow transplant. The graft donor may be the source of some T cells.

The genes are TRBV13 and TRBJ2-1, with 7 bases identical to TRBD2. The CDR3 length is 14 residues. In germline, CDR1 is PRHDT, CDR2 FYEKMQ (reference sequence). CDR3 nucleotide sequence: TGTGTTAGCGCGGAGCGGGATGGTGCCAATGAGCAGTTCTTC. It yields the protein CVSAERDGANEQFF.

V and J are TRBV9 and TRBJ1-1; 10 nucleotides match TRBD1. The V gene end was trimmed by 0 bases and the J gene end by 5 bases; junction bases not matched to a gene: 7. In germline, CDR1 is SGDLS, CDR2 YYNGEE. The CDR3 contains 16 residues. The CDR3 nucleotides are TGTGCCAGCAGCGTAGCTCGGGACAGGGGAAGGACTGAAGCTTTCTTT. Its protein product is CASSVARDRGRTEAFF.

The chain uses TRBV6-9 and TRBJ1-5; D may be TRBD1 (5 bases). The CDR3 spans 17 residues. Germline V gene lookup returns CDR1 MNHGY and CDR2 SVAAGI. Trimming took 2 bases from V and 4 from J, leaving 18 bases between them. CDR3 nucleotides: TGTGCCAGCAGTTATAGCAGGGAAGACCCTCAGAATCAGCCCCAGCATTTT. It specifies CASSYSREDPQNQPQHF.

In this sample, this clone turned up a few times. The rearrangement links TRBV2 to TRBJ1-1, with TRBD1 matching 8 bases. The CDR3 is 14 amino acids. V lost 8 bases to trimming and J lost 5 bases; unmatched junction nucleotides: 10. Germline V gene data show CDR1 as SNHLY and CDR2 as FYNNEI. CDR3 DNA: TGTGCCAGCCGTAGACAGGGGATTGGTACTGAAGCTTTCTTT. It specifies CASRRQGIGTEAFF.

CDR3 sequence: CASRGDWGEKLFF. The CDR3, as DNA: TGTGCCAGTCGAGGGGACTGGGGAGAAAAACTGTTTTTT. V and J are TRBV2 and TRBJ1-4; perhaps TRBD1 as D (5 bases). V was trimmed by 9 bases and J by 8 bases, leaving 16 bases between them. CDR3 length: 13 residues. Germline V gene lookup returns CDR1 SNHLY and CDR2 FYNNEI. Full variable domain (remainder filled in from reference TRBV2 and TRBJ1-4): EPEVTQTPSHQVTQMGQEVILRCVPISNHLYFYWYRQILGQKVEFLVSFYNNEISEKSEIFDDQFSVERPDGSNFTLKIRSTKLEDSAMYFCASRGDWGEKLFFGSGTQLSVL.

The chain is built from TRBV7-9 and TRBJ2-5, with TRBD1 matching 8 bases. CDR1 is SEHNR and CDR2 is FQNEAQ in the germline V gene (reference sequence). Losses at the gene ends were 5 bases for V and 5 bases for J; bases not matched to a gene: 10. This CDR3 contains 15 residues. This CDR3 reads CASSIKTGVVETQYF. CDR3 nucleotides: TGTGCCAGCAGCATAAAGACAGGGGTGGTTGAGACCCAGTACTTC.

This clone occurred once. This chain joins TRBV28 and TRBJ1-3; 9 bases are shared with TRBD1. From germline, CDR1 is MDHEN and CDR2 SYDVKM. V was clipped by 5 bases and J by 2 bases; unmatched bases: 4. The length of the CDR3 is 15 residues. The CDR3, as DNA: TGTGCCAGCAGTATCGGGACAGGGACTGGAAACACCATATATTTT. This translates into CASSIGTGTGNTIYF.

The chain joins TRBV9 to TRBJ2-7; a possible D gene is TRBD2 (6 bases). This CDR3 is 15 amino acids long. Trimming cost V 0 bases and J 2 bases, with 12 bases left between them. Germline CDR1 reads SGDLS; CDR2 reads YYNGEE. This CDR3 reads CASSVEAGRAYEQYF. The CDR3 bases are TGTGCCAGCAGCGTAGAGGCGGGGAGAGCCTACGAGCAGTACTTC. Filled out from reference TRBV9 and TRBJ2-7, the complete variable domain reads DSGVTQTPKHLITATGQRVTLRCSPRSGDLSVYWYQQSLDQGLQFLIQYYNGEERAKGNILERFSAQQFPDLHSELNLSSLELGDSALYFCASSVEAGRAYEQYFGPGTRLTVT.

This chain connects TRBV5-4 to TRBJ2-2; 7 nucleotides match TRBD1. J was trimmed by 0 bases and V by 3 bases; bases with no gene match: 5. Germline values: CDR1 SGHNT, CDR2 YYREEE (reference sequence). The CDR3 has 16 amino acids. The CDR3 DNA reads TGTGCCAGCAGCTCGGGGACAGTCGCGAACACCGGGGAGCTGTTTTTT. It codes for CASSSGTVANTGELFF.

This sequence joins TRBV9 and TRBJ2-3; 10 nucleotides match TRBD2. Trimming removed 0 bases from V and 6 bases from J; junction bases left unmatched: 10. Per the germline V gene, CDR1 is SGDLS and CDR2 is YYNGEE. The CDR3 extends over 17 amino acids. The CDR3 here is CASSVDLAGVGGDTQYF. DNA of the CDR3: TGTGCCAGCAGCGTAGATCTAGCGGGAGTCGGAGGGGATACGCAGTATTTT.

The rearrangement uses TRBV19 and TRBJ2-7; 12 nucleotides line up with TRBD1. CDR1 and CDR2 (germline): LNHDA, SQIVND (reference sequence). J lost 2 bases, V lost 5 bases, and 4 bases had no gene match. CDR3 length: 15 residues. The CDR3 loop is CASSLGQGATYEQYF. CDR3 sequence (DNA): TGTGCCAGTAGTCTGGGACAGGGGGCTACCTACGAGCAGTACTTC.

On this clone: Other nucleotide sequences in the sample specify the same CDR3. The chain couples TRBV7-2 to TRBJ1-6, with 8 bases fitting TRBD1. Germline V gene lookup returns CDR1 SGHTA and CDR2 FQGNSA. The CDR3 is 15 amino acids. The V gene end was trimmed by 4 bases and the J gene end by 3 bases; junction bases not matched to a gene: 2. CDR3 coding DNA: TGTGCCAGCAGCTCCGGACAGGGCTATAATTCACCCCTCCACTTT. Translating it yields CASSSGQGYNSPLHF. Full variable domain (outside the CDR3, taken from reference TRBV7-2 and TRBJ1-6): GAGVSQSPSNKVTEKGKDVELRCDPISGHTALYWYRQSLGQGLEFLIYFQGNSAPDKSGLPSDRFSAERTGGSVSTLTIQRTQQEDSAVYLCASSSGQGYNSPLHFGNGTRLTVT.

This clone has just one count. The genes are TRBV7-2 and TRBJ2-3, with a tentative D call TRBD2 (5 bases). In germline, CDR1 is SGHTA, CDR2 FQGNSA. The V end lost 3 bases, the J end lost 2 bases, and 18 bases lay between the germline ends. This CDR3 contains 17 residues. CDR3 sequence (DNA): TGTGCCAGCAGCTTCCCACATCTTACTAGTATCACAGATACGCAGTATTTT. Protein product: CASSFPHLTSITDTQYF.

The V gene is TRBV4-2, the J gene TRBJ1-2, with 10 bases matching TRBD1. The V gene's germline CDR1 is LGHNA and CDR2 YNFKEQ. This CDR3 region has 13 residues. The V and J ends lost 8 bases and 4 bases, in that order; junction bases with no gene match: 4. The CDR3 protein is CASEWTGGYGYTF. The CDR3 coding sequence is TGTGCCAGCGAATGGACAGGGGGCTATGGCTACACCTTC.

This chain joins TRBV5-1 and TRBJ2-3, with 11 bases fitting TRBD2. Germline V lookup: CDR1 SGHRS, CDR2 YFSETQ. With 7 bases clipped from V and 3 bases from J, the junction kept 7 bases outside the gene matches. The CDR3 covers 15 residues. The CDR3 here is CASSFSGRATDTQYF. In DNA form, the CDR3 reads TGCGCCAGCTCCTTTAGCGGGAGGGCTACAGATACGCAGTATTTT.

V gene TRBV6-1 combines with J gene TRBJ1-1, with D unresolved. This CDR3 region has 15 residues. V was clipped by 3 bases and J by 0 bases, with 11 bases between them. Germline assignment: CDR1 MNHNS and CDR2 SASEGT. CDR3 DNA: TGTGCCAGCAGTGAGGTTCGGACTTTGAACACTGAAGCTTTCTTT. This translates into CASSEVRTLNTEAFF.

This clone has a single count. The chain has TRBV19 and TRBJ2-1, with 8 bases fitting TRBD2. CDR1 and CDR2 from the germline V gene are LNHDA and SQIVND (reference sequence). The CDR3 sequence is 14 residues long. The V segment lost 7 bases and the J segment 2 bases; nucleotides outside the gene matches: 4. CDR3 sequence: CASNPGGAYNEQFF. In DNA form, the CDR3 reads TGTGCCAGTAATCCGGGAGGGGCCTACAATGAGCAGTTCTTC.

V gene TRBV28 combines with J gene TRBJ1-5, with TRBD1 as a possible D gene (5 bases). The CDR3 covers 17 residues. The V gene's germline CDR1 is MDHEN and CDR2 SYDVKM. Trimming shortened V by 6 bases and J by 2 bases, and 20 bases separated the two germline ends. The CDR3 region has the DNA TGTGCCAGCAGGGCCTGGGCAGGGATTGTGGGCAATCAGCCCCAGCATTTT. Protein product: CASRAWAGIVGNQPQHF.

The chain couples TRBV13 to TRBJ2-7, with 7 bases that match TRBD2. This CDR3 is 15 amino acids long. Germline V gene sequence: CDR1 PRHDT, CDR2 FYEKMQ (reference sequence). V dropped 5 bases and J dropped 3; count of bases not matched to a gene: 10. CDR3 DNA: TGTGCCAGCAGCCCACCTTCGCGGGGGAACTACGAGCAGTACTTC. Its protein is CASSPPSRGNYEQYF.

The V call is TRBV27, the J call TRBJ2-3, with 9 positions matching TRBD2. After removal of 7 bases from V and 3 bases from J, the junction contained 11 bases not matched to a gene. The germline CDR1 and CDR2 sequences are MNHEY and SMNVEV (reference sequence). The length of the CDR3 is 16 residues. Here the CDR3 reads CASTSRGGAETDTQYF. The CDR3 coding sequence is TGTGCCAGCACCTCCCGCGGGGGGGCCGAAACAGATACGCAGTATTTT.

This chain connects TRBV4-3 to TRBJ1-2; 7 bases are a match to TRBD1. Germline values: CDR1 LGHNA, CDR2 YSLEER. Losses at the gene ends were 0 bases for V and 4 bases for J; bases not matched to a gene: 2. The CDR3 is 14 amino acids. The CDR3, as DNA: TGCGCCAGCAGCCAAGATCAGGGGGTCTATGGCTACACCTTC. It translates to CASSQDQGVYGYTF.

The CDR3 is CASSLAFSGRETQYF. CDR3 DNA sequence: TGTGCCAGCAGCTTAGCTTTTAGCGGGAGGGAGACCCAGTACTTC. The rearrangement links TRBV11-2 to TRBJ2-5; TRBD2 agrees at 10 bases. V dropped 1 base and J dropped 5; count of bases not matched to a gene: 4. Per germline, CDR1 SGHAT and CDR2 FQNNGV. CDR3 length: 15 residues.

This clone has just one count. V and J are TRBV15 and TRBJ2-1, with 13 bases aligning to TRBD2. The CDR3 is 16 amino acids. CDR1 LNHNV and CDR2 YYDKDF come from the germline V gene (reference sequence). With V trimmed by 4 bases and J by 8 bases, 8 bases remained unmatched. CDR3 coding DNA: TGTGCCACCAGCATACTAGCGGGAGGGCCGACGGATGAGCAGTTCTTC. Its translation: CATSILAGGPTDEQFF.

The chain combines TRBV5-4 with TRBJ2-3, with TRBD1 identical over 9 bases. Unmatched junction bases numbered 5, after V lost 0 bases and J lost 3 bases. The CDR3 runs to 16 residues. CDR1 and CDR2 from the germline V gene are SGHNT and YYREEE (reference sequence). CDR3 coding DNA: TGTGCCAGCAGCTTGGCCACAGGGGGCGTGACAGATACGCAGTATTTT. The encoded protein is CASSLATGGVTDTQYF.

CDR3 in amino acids: CASSDQASGGTDTQYF. CDR3 in DNA: TGTGCCAGCAGTGACCAGGCTAGCGGGGGGACAGATACGCAGTATTTT. This chain joins TRBV6-4 and TRBJ2-3; TRBD2 aligns across 11 bases. This CDR3 is built from 16 residues. Germline CDR1 reads MRHNA; CDR2 reads SNTAGT. V trimming: 2 bases; J trimming: 3 bases; junction bases outside the gene matches: 4.